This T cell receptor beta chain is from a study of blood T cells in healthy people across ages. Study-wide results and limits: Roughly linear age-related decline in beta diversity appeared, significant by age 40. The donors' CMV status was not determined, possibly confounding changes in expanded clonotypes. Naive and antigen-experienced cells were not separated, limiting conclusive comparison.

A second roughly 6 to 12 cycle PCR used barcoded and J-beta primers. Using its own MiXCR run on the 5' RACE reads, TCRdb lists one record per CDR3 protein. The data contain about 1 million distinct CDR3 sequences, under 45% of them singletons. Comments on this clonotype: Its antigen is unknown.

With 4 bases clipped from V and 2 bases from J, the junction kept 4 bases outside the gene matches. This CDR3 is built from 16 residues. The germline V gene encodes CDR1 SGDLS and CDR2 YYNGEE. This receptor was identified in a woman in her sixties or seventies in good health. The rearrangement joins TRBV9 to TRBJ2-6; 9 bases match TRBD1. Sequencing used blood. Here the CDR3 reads CASSPGQGPGANVLTF. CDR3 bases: TGTGCCAGCAGCCCGGGACAGGGTCCTGGGGCCAACGTCCTGACTTTC.